The 32 T cell receptor beta chains below all came from one sample that was sequenced in a study of vaccination effects on CD4 cells after COVID-19. For these receptors, no antigen is known. Peptide-pool stimulation followed by sequencing identified expanded antigen-specific CD4+ clonotypes in the ViraFEST assay. Following an approximately eleven-day culture, CD4+ T cells were purified. All participants had two doses of either the BNT162b2 or mRNA-1273 vaccine. Clones were read by immunoSEQ multiplex PCR, and TCRdb kept only the in-frame ones, dropping some. The data hold some 35,000 clones, with around four fifths observed a single time. The source material was CD4+ T cells from PBMCs cultured with HCoV-NL63 spike peptides, sampled after COVID-19 vaccination. These receptors were collected from a human donor who received a COVID-19 vaccine. Some clones in this sample may be carry-over from other donors' samples.

The rearrangement uses TRBV5-5 and TRBJ2-5; TRBD2 matches at 9 bases. Germline V gene lookup returns CDR1 SGHKS and CDR2 YYEKEE (reference sequence). V trimming: 4 bases; J trimming: 0 bases; junction bases outside the gene matches: 7. The length of the CDR3 is 16 residues. CDR3 sequence (DNA): TGTGCCAGCAGCCCCTCAGCGGGGGGTTACCAAGAGACCCAGTACTTC. Translated, it gives CASSPSAGGYQETQYF.

The rearrangement uses TRBV28 and TRBJ1-6; D gene uncertain. Germline CDR1 reads MDHEN; CDR2 reads SYDVKM. V dropped 3 bases and J dropped 7 bases, with 13 bases sitting between them. The CDR3 is 15 amino acids. The CDR3 loop is CASSFDRRKNSPLHF. CDR3 in DNA: TGTGCCAGCAGTTTCGACCGGAGGAAAAATTCACCCCTCCACTTT.

This chain links TRBV7-3 with TRBJ2-1; possibly TRBD1 or TRBD2 for D (7 bases each). The CDR3 is made up of 17 amino acids. Per germline, CDR1 SGHTA and CDR2 FQGTGA. Between the trimmed V and J ends, which lost 5 bases and 2 bases, there was a span of 19 bases. CDR3 residues: CASSPGGAGAPYNEQFF. In DNA form, the CDR3 reads TGTGCCAGCAGCCCAGGGGGTGCGGGGGCCCCCTACAATGAGCAGTTCTTC.

The rearrangement links TRBV24-1 to TRBJ2-5; 8 bases map to TRBD1. V lost 5 bases and J lost 4; bases outside the gene matches: 11. The length of the CDR3 is 16 residues. The germline CDR1 and CDR2 sequences are KGHDR and SFDVKD. The CDR3 DNA sequence: TGTGCCACCAGTGCCCGGACAGGGAAGGGGTTAGAGACCCAGTACTTC. It codes for CATSARTGKGLETQYF.

In its sample, this clone was seen a few times. The V call is TRBV7-2, the J call TRBJ2-3; a possible D gene is TRBD2 (6 bases). Germline V lookup: CDR1 SGHTA, CDR2 FQGNSA. Trimming took off 3 bases at V and 1 base at J, with 11 bases between the two ends. This CDR3 has 15 amino acids. The CDR3 DNA is TGTGCCAGCAGCTTCGATTCTAGCGGCACAGATACGCAGTATTTT. Its protein product is CASSFDSSGTDTQYF.

This chain joins TRBV18 and TRBJ2-2; D call uncertain. Germline CDR1 is KGHSH and CDR2 is LQKENI. V gave up 1 base and J gave up 9 bases, with 3 bases separating them. CDR3 length: 11 residues. CDR3 sequence (DNA): TGTGCCAGCTCACCACAGAGGGAGCTGTTTTTT. Encoded protein: CASSPQRELFF.

This clone was seen a single time. The V and J genes are TRBV12-5 and TRBJ2-3, with 9 bases that match TRBD1. Germline values: CDR1 LGHNT, CDR2 FRNRAP. J lost 0 bases, V lost 5 bases, and 3 bases had no gene match. This CDR3 region has 15 residues. The DNA for the CDR3 is TGTGCTAGTGGTCCACAGGGGGCCAGCACAGATACGCAGTATTTT. Residues: CASGPQGASTDTQYF.

For the CDR3, the DNA is TGTGCCAGCAGACAGGTACCTAGCAATCAGCCCCAGCATTTT. It is translated as CASRQVPSNQPQHF. The chain employs TRBV28 and TRBJ1-5, with D perhaps matching TRBD1 (5 bases). Germline CDR1 reads MDHEN; CDR2 reads SYDVKM. V gave up 6 bases and J gave up 0 bases, with 9 bases separating them. The CDR3 loop spans 14 amino acids.

The J gene is TRBJ2-7, the V gene TRBV2; D remains unclear. V lost 7 bases and J 0 bases, leaving 10 bases between the germline ends. This CDR3 has 13 amino acids. Germline lookup yields CDR1 SNHLY and CDR2 FYNNEI. The CDR3 spells CASKAVSSYEQYV. In DNA form, the CDR3 reads TGTGCCAGCAAGGCAGTGAGCTCCTACGAGCAGTACGTC.

The rearrangement joins TRBV5-1 to TRBJ2-1; 9 bases fit TRBD2. Unmatched junction bases numbered 10, after V lost 4 bases and J lost 5 bases. The CDR3 extends over 16 amino acids. Germline V gene lookup returns CDR1 SGHRS and CDR2 YFSETQ. CDR3: CASSPSGAGGNNEQFF. The DNA for the CDR3 is TGCGCCAGCAGCCCCTCAGGAGCGGGGGGTAACAATGAGCAGTTCTTC.

The chain links TRBV3-1 (or the pseudogene TRBV3-2) to TRBJ1-4, with D uncertain. Trimming cost V 3 bases and J 6 bases, with 11 bases left between them. The CDR3 runs to 14 residues. The germline V gene has CDR1 LGHDT and CDR2 YNNKEL (reference sequence). The CDR3 sequence is CASSQAPGDEKLFF. The CDR3 DNA is TGTGCCAGCAGCCAGGCCCCGGGAGATGAAAAACTGTTTTTT.

The CDR3 region is CASSMTQRSQETQYF. The CDR3 DNA is TGTGCCAGTAGTATGACCCAAAGGTCGCAAGAGACCCAGTACTTC. The chain has TRBV19 and TRBJ2-5; D uncertain. Trimming took off 3 bases at V and 2 bases at J, with 13 bases between the two ends. The CDR3 runs 15 residues. Germline V CDR1 and CDR2: LNHDA, SQIVND (reference sequence).

The chain is built from TRBV6-1 and TRBJ1-2; unclear D gene. This CDR3 contains 12 residues. Looked up from germline, CDR1 is MNHNS and CDR2 is SASEGT. V was shortened by 2 bases and J by 5 bases, with 6 bases between the two germline ends. CDR3 sequence reads: CASSERRYGYTF. The CDR3 DNA follows: TGTGCCAGCAGTGAACGCCGTTATGGCTACACCTTC.

The CDR3 sequence: CASSEDRDGGNTIYF. The DNA of the CDR3 is TGTGCCAGCAGTGAGGACAGGGATGGTGGAAACACCATATATTTT. The genes are TRBV25-1 and TRBJ1-3, with 8 bases matching TRBD1. The CDR3 spans 15 residues. Germline V CDR1 and CDR2: MGHDK, SYGVNS. V gave up 3 bases and J gave up 3 bases; unmatched junction bases: 4.

The genes are TRBV2 and TRBJ2-7; tentatively, D is TRBD2 (7 bases). V was trimmed by 3 bases and J by 9 bases, leaving 12 bases between them. In germline, CDR1 is SNHLY, CDR2 FYNNEI. The CDR3 covers 12 residues. The CDR3 here is CASSEGGALQYV. CDR3 DNA: TGTGCCAGCAGTGAGGGGGGGGCCCTGCAGTACGTC.

The chain couples TRBV12-3 or TRBV12-4 to TRBJ1-2, with 7 bases identical to TRBD1. V was pared by 3 bases and J by 7 bases, with 5 bases of the junction left unmatched. There are 13 residues in the CDR3. The CDR3 loop is CASSLGTVSGYTF. In DNA, the CDR3 is TGTGCCAGCAGTTTGGGGACAGTCTCTGGCTACACCTTC.

The J gene is TRBJ2-3, the V gene TRBV6-5; D gene unclear. In germline, CDR1 is MNHEY, CDR2 SVGAGI. V lost 5 bases, J lost 1 base, and 10 bases lay in between. This CDR3 spans 14 amino acids. The DNA for the CDR3 is TGTGCCAGCAGTAGACCCTCGGGCACAGATACGCAGTATTTT. It translates to CASSRPSGTDTQYF.

This chain connects TRBV6-5 to TRBJ1-6; D is possibly TRBD1 (6 bases). The CDR3 totals 15 residues. CDR1 is MNHEY, CDR2 SVGAGI, per germline. Between the trimmed V and J ends, which lost 0 bases and 10 bases, there was a span of 13 bases. CDR3 residues: CASSYSRGSESPLHF. In nucleotides, the CDR3 is TGTGCCAGCAGTTACTCCAGGGGATCCGAATCACCCCTCCACTTT.

This chain uses TRBV18 with TRBJ1-1; D is uncertain. The germline V and J ends were trimmed by 5 bases and 0 bases, with 7 bases remaining between them. Looked up from germline, CDR1 is KGHSH and CDR2 is LQKENI. This CDR3 spans 13 amino acids. The CDR3 sequence: CASSSGLNTEAFF. The CDR3 nucleotides read TGTGCCAGCTCATCGGGCCTGAACACTGAAGCTTTCTTT.

As DNA, the CDR3 is TGTGCCAGCAGCTCGAGCCAAGAAAAACTGTTTTTT. Amino acid sequence: CASSSSQEKLFF. The chain is built from TRBV7-9 and TRBJ1-4; D ambiguous. The length of the CDR3 is 12 residues. Germline CDR1 reads SEHNR; CDR2 reads FQNEAQ (reference sequence). Trimming stripped 4 bases from V and 8 bases from J, with 8 bases between.

The V call is TRBV19, the J call TRBJ2-1; tentative D call: TRBD2 (6 bases). V was cut by 7 bases and J by 9 bases, with 22 bases left in between. Germline values: CDR1 LNHDA, CDR2 SQIVND (reference sequence). CDR3 length equals 15 residues. The CDR3 bases are TGTGCCAGTACCTCCCAGACTAGTATAGTTGTTGAGCAGTTCTTC. Encoded protein: CASTSQTSIVVEQFF.

CDR3 sequence: CASSSADEQFF. DNA for the CDR3: TGTGCCAGCAGCTCGGCCGATGAGCAGTTCTTC. The chain links TRBV5-6 to TRBJ2-1; D is unclear. The CDR3 spans 11 residues. V gave up 3 bases and J gave up 8 bases, with 6 bases separating them. The germline CDR1 and CDR2 sequences are SGHDT and YYEEEE.

V usage is TRBV10-3 and J usage is TRBJ2-7; TRBD1 is a possible D gene (7 bases). CDR1 is ENHRY, CDR2 SYGVKD, per germline. The CDR3 sequence is 14 residues long. The V end was cut by 8 bases, the J end by 5 bases, with 19 bases between. This CDR3 is CAIGAGGQWHEQYV. Here the CDR3 DNA reads TGTGCCATCGGGGCAGGGGGGCAGTGGCACGAGCAGTACGTC.

The chain joins TRBV2 to TRBJ1-1; 8 bases line up with TRBD1. In germline, CDR1 is SNHLY, CDR2 FYNNEI. CDR3 length: 13 residues. V gave up 4 bases and J gave up 4 bases; unmatched junction bases: 2. CDR3: CASSGTGFTEAFF. The DNA for the CDR3 is TGTGCCAGCAGTGGGACAGGGTTCACTGAAGCTTTCTTT.

V and J are TRBV7-9 and TRBJ1-4, with D possibly matching TRBD1 (6 bases). The germline V and J ends were trimmed by 1 base and 8 bases, with 14 bases remaining between them. This CDR3 region has 15 residues. Germline CDR1 and CDR2: SEHNR and FQNEAQ (reference sequence). CDR3: CASSLGGGGPEKLFF. CDR3 nucleotide sequence: TGTGCCAGCAGCTTAGGGGGTGGGGGGCCCGAAAAACTGTTTTTT.

In its sample, this clone was seen once. V usage is TRBV5-1 and J usage is TRBJ2-5; the D is unclear. The CDR3 has 16 residues. Germline-derived CDR1 and CDR2 are SGHRS and YFSETQ. The V and J ends lost 0 bases and 5 bases respectively, with 17 bases between them. CDR3 protein: CASSLAKQGRRETQYF. CDR3 DNA: TGCGCCAGCAGCTTGGCCAAACAAGGCAGGCGGGAGACCCAGTACTTC. The full variable domain, completed using reference TRBV5-1 and TRBJ2-5, is KAGVTQTPRYLIKTRGQQVTLSCSPISGHRSVSWYQQTPGQGLQFLFEYFSETQRNKGNFPGRFSGRQFSNSRSEMNVSTLELGDSALYLCASSLAKQGRRETQYFGPGTRLLVL.

The chain joins TRBV2 to TRBJ1-2; possibly TRBD1 for D (5 bases). The CDR3 is 13 residues long. CDR1 and CDR2 (germline): SNHLY, FYNNEI. The V end lost 5 bases, the J end lost 7 bases, and 14 bases lay between the germline ends. CDR3 DNA sequence: TGTGCCAGCAGTCGAATTGGCCAGGGTGGCTACACCTTC. Its protein product is CASSRIGQGGYTF.

The count of this clone is one. This chain links TRBV19 with TRBJ1-1, with 8 bases matching TRBD1. The J segment lost 1 base and the V segment lost 7 bases, leaving 8 bases of the junction unmatched. The CDR3 runs to 15 residues. Germline values: CDR1 LNHDA, CDR2 SQIVND (reference sequence). As DNA, the CDR3 is TGTGCCAGTATTAGGGACAGGTCAGGGAACACTGAAGCTTTCTTT. Protein sequence: CASIRDRSGNTEAFF.

J is TRBJ2-5 and V is TRBV2; 9 bases line up with TRBD2. V lost 2 bases, J lost 2 bases, and 3 bases stayed unmatched. This CDR3 has 15 amino acids. CDR1 is SNHLY, CDR2 FYNNEI, per germline. CDR3: CASSEMLAGQETQYF. The DNA for the CDR3 is TGTGCCAGCAGTGAAATGCTAGCGGGGCAAGAGACCCAGTACTTC. Full variable domain (outside the CDR3, taken from reference TRBV2 and TRBJ2-5): EPEVTQTPSHQVTQMGQEVILRCVPISNHLYFYWYRQILGQKVEFLVSFYNNEISEKSEIFDDQFSVERPDGSNFTLKIRSTKLEDSAMYFCASSEMLAGQETQYFGPGTRLLVL.

The rearrangement joins TRBV11-2 to TRBJ1-3, with D maybe TRBD1 (6 bases). The CDR3 spans 14 residues. Trimming removed 7 bases at V and 3 bases at J, with 13 bases between. CDR1 SGHAT and CDR2 FQNNGV come from the germline V gene. In DNA, the CDR3 is TGTGCCAGCAAAGAAGACAGGAGTGGAAACACCATATATTTT. Translating it yields CASKEDRSGNTIYF.

This clone was observed a single time. The V call is TRBV18, the J call TRBJ1-1, with 8 bases aligning to TRBD1. The CDR3 is 16 residues long. V lost 3 bases to trimming and J lost 3 bases; unmatched junction nucleotides: 9. Germline V gives CDR1 KGHSH, CDR2 LQKENI. The CDR3 region has the DNA TGTGCCAGCTCACCGACGTGGACAGGGTCGGACACTGAAGCTTTCTTT. Its translation: CASSPTWTGSDTEAFF. The whole variable domain, remainder taken from reference TRBV18 and TRBJ1-1, is NAGVMQNPRHLVRRRGQEARLRCSPMKGHSHVYWYRQLPEEGLKFMVYLQKENIIDESGMPKERFSAEFPKEGPSILRIQQVVRGDSAAYFCASSPTWTGSDTEAFFGQGTRLTVV.

This chain uses TRBV29-1 with TRBJ1-1; D unresolved. CDR3 size: 17 residues. V lost 3 bases, J lost 3 bases, and 23 bases lay in between. CDR1 SQVTM and CDR2 ANQGSEA come from the germline V gene. For the CDR3, the DNA is TGCAGCGTTGAGGAATGGGGAGTGGACGGAGGTTACACTGAAGCTTTCTTT. Its translation: CSVEEWGVDGGYTEAFF.